Each of the 10 T cell receptor beta chains below was sequenced from the same sample in a study of blood T cell repertoires in COVID-19. Using immunoSEQ multiplex PCR, the repertoire was profiled, and TCRdb retains in-frame clones only, with some absent. The sample consists of some 390,000 clones, approximately 86% of them appearing once. Sequenced input: peripheral blood. Source of these receptors: a human donor in a cohort sampled during active COVID-19.

This chain joins TRBV7-2 and TRBJ1-2, with TRBD1 matching 8 bases. The CDR3 totals 14 residues. The germline gives CDR1 SGHTA, CDR2 FQGNSA. The V and J ends lost 4 bases and 6 bases, in that order; junction bases with no gene match: 7. CDR3 bases: TGTGCCAGCAGCTCGAGGACAGGGATAAATGGCTACACCTTC. Translated: CASSSRTGINGYTF.

The V call is TRBV6-6, the J call TRBJ2-7, with D unresolved. Germline CDR1 and CDR2: MNHNY and SVGAGI (reference sequence). This CDR3 has 13 residues. With 7 bases removed from V and 5 bases from J, the gap between germline ends came to 15 bases. CDR3 DNA sequence: TGTGCCAGCAAACTACTCAACAAGGACGAGCAGTACTTC. It specifies CASKLLNKDEQYF.

J is TRBJ2-7 and V is TRBV25-1; perhaps TRBD2 as D (7 bases). The CDR3 totals 15 residues. The germline gives CDR1 MGHDK, CDR2 SYGVNS. V was shortened by 1 base and J by 0 bases, with 10 bases between the two germline ends. CDR3 DNA: TGTGCCAGCAGTGAATGGGGGGGCTACTCCTACGAGCAGTACTTC. This gives the protein CASSEWGGYSYEQYF.

This chain joins TRBV6-5 and TRBJ2-7, with D possibly being TRBD2 (6 bases). The CDR3 consists of 16 residues. The ends were cut back, 0 bases at V and 6 bases at J, with 18 bases in the middle. The germline CDR1 and CDR2 sequences are MNHEY and SVGAGI. The CDR3 bases are TGTGCCAGCAGTTACTCGAGATGGGAGAGGGGAGGCGAGCAGTACTTC. Residues: CASSYSRWERGGEQYF.

The rearrangement links TRBV24-1 to TRBJ2-5, with TRBD1 as a possible D gene (6 bases). V lost 4 bases and J 4 bases, leaving 21 bases between the germline ends. This CDR3 region has 17 residues. Per the germline V gene, CDR1 is KGHDR and CDR2 is SFDVKD. CDR3 loop: CATSEAGPQGMRETQYF. The CDR3 DNA sequence: TGTGCCACCAGTGAAGCCGGGCCTCAGGGGATGCGAGAGACCCAGTACTTC.

This clone was seen a single time. The chain carries TRBV28 and TRBJ1-2; 8 bases map to TRBD1. The germline V gene encodes CDR1 MDHEN and CDR2 SYDVKM. The CDR3 extends over 13 amino acids. V dropped 6 bases and J dropped 4; count of bases not matched to a gene: 4. For the CDR3, the DNA is TGTGCCAGCAGGGAGACAGGGGTCTATGGCTACACCTTC. Translating gives CASRETGVYGYTF.

The V and J genes are TRBV6-1 and TRBJ2-3; TRBD1 matches at 7 bases. Germline loops: CDR1 MNHNS, CDR2 SASEGT. With V trimmed by 3 bases and J by 2 bases, 2 bases remained unmatched. This CDR3 has 14 amino acids. CDR3 DNA sequence: TGTGCCAGCAGTGAGGGACAGTCCACAGATACGCAGTATTTT. This encodes CASSEGQSTDTQYF.

The V and J genes are TRBV18 and TRBJ1-1; 10 bases are shared with TRBD1. Germline CDR1 is KGHSH and CDR2 is LQKENI. The trim removed 4 bases at V and 5 bases at J, leaving 16 bases unmatched. CDR3 length equals 18 residues. CDR3 sequence reads: CASSLRRDRGKLGTEAFF. CDR3 sequence (DNA): TGTGCCAGCTCACTTAGAAGGGACAGGGGAAAATTGGGGACTGAAGCTTTCTTT.

This chain joins TRBV18 and TRBJ1-5; 8 bases line up with TRBD1. This CDR3 contains 12 residues. The V gene's germline CDR1 is KGHSH and CDR2 LQKENI. Germline trimming cut 5 bases from V and 12 bases from J; bases unmatched to any gene: 6. CDR3 region: CASSATDRDQHF. In nucleotides, the CDR3 is TGTGCCAGCTCAGCGACGGACAGGGACCAGCATTTT.

The DNA for the CDR3 is TGTGCCAGCAGTGCGAGTGCCAGGGGCCCCTATGGCTACACCTTC. Its translation: CASSASARGPYGYTF. The chain couples TRBV2 to TRBJ1-2; D may be TRBD1 (6 bases). The CDR3 covers 15 residues. V shed 4 bases and J shed 4 bases, with 16 bases lying between them. The germline gives CDR1 SNHLY, CDR2 FYNNEI.